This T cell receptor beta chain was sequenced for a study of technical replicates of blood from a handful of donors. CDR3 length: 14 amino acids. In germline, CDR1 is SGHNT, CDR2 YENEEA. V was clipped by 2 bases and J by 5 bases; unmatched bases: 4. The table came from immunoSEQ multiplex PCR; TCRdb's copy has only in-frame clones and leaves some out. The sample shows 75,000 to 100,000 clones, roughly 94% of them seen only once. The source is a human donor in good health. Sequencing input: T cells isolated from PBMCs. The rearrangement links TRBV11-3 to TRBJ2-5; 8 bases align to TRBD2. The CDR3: CASSLPIAGETQYF. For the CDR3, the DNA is TGTGCCAGCAGCTTACCTATAGCGGGGGAGACCCAGTACTTC.